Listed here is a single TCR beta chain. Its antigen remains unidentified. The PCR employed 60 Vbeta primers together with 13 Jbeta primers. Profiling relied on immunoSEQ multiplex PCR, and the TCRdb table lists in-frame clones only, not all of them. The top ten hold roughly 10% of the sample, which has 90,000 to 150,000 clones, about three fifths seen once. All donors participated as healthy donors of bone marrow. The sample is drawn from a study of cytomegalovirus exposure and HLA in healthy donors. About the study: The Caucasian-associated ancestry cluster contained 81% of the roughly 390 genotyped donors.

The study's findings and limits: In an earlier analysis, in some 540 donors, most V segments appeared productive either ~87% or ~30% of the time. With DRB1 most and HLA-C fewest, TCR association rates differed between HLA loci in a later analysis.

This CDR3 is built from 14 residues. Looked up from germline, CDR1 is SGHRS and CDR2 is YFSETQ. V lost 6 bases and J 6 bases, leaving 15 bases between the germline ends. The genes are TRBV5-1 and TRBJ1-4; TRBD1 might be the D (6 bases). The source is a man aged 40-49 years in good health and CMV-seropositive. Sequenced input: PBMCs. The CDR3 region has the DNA TGCGCCAGCAAGCCGACAGGCTCAGATGAAAAACTGTTTTTT. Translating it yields CASKPTGSDEKLFF.